This TCR beta chain stems from a study of molecular identifiers for immune sequencing clone quantification. TCRdb ran MiXCR on the PCR reads and lists one entry per CDR3 protein. The data hold under 800,000 distinct CDR3 sequences, with about 25% observed a single time. This CDR3 is built from 15 residues. The ends lost 4 bases at V and 1 base at J; junction bases unmatched: 5. Germline CDR1 is MGHRA and CDR2 is YSYEKL. This clonotype was detected a few times. This clonotype was sampled from a human donor in good health. Some libraries in this study had Jurkat cell RNA spiked in. The material sequenced was naive CD8+ T cells from blood, with Jurkat cell RNA spiked in. The subset denotes: FACS-sorted CD8+CD4-CCR7+CD45RA+ naive T cells. The V and J genes are TRBV4-1 and TRBJ1-1, with 8 bases aligning to TRBD1. The CDR3 loop reads CASSRAGTGNTEAFF. CDR3 sequence (DNA): TGCGCCAGCAGCCGAGCTGGGACAGGGAACACTGAAGCTTTCTTT.